This T cell receptor (beta chain) derives from a study of shared clonotypes between healthy human individuals. Study details: Each donor contributed plates that comprised three CD4 naive, three CD4 memory, two CD8 naive and one CD8 memory.

In regard to this clone: Its antigen is unidentified.

Positive CCR7 selection of CD45RO-negative cells yielded the naive CD8 cells, and terminally differentiated effector memory CD45RA+ cells were excluded. Those who donated, Caucasian adults without exception, all lived in Nashville, Tennessee. Each replicate PCR on the sorted subsets used roughly 200 ng DNA (around 30,000 T cell genomes). Profiling relied on immunoSEQ multiplex PCR, and the TCRdb table lists in-frame clones only, not all of them. The sample yields around 560,000 clones, about 95% seen once. The study, taken as a whole, reports: In general, naive subsets displayed greater estimated richness than memory subsets did.

The specimen was naive CD8+ T cells sorted from blood. This TCR was recovered from a woman in her 30s in good health.

The CDR3 is CASSPNIWALGNQPQHF. The DNA for the CDR3 is TGTGCCAGCAGCCCCAATATTTGGGCGCTGGGCAATCAGCCCCAGCATTTT. The rearrangement uses TRBV28 and TRBJ1-5; no definite D call. Germline lookup yields CDR1 MDHEN and CDR2 SYDVKM. The CDR3 sequence is 17 residues long. With 6 bases removed from V and 2 bases from J, the gap between germline ends came to 20 bases.